These 25 T cell receptor beta chains came from one sample sequenced in a study of cytomegalovirus exposure and HLA in healthy donors. 13 Jbeta primers and 60 Vbeta primers were used for the PCR. Clones were read by immunoSEQ multiplex PCR, and TCRdb kept only the in-frame ones, dropping some. This table holds roughly 62,000 clones, roughly 77% found once. Sequencing input: PBMCs. The source of these receptors is a woman aged 40 to 50 in good health and CMV-seropositive.

The sample holds one count of this clone. This chain links TRBV19 with TRBJ2-7, with TRBD2 matching over 8 bases. The V gene end was trimmed by 5 bases and the J gene end by 2 bases; junction bases not matched to a gene: 5. This CDR3 has 14 residues. Per germline, CDR1 LNHDA and CDR2 SQIVND (reference sequence). The CDR3 bases are TGTGCCAGTAGTTGGCTAGCGGGCACCTACGAGCAGTACTTC. It specifies CASSWLAGTYEQYF.

The rearrangement links TRBV2 to TRBJ1-6; maybe TRBD1 (5 bases). The CDR3 is 15 residues long. Germline V CDR1 and CDR2: SNHLY, FYNNEI. Trimming took 9 bases from V and 7 from J, leaving 19 bases between them. The CDR3 reads CASDLAGGRNSPLHF. The CDR3 DNA is TGTGCCAGTGACCTTGCGGGGGGAAGAAATTCACCCCTCCACTTT. Combining the CDR3 with reference TRBV2 and TRBJ1-6 gives the whole variable domain EPEVTQTPSHQVTQMGQEVILRCVPISNHLYFYWYRQILGQKVEFLVSFYNNEISEKSEIFDDQFSVERPDGSNFTLKIRSTKLEDSAMYFCASDLAGGRNSPLHFGNGTRLTVT.

This chain joins TRBV29-1 and TRBJ1-2; no definite D call. Germline loops: CDR1 SQVTM, CDR2 ANQGSEA. V shed 7 bases and J shed 6 bases, with 12 bases lying between them. The CDR3 spans 11 residues. The CDR3 here is CSGATFHGYTF. CDR3 coding DNA: TGCAGCGGGGCGACATTTCATGGCTACACCTTC.

The table lists this clone with a count of one. J is TRBJ2-3 and V is TRBV11-3, with a possible D match to TRBD1 (6 bases). The V and J ends lost 1 base and 2 bases respectively, with 13 bases between them. This CDR3 has 16 residues. The V gene's germline CDR1 is SGHNT and CDR2 YENEEA. CDR3 in amino acids: CASSLGGGAPTDTQYF. CDR3 nucleotides: TGTGCCAGCAGCTTAGGAGGGGGAGCGCCCACAGATACGCAGTATTTT.

The CDR3 DNA is TGCGCCAGCAGCTTAGATAGCGGGGCTAGCACAGATACGCAGTATTTT. This codes for CASSLDSGASTDTQYF. The J gene is TRBJ2-3, the V gene TRBV5-1; 8 positions agree with TRBD2. There are 16 residues in the CDR3. Trimming took 2 bases from V and 0 from J; bases not matched to a gene: 5. CDR1 is SGHRS, CDR2 YFSETQ, per germline.

The chain has TRBV19 and TRBJ1-5; no clear D. The V gene lost 6 bases and the J gene lost 3 bases, with 15 bases spanning the gap. CDR1 is LNHDA, CDR2 SQIVND, per germline (reference sequence). The CDR3 is 15 residues long. The CDR3 DNA is TGTGCCAGTAGAACTCGCACGGGAAACAATCAGCCCCAGCATTTT. Protein sequence: CASRTRTGNNQPQHF.

V and J are TRBV30 and TRBJ2-3; no reliable D call. V lost 3 bases and J 4 bases, leaving 11 bases between the germline ends. Germline V gives CDR1 GTSNPN, CDR2 SVGIG (reference sequence). This CDR3 region has 13 residues. The CDR3 loop reads CAWRTLSADTQYF. As DNA, the CDR3 is TGTGCCTGGAGAACCCTGTCGGCAGATACGCAGTATTTT.

CDR3 DNA: TGTGCCAGCTCACCGATAGCGGGGTTGGCAGAGACCCAGTACTTC. Its translation is CASSPIAGLAETQYF. This chain connects TRBV18 to TRBJ2-5; the match to TRBD2 covers 8 bases. Germline values: CDR1 KGHSH, CDR2 LQKENI. The CDR3 covers 15 residues. With 3 bases clipped from V and 4 bases from J, the junction kept 7 bases outside the gene matches.

This chain uses TRBV2 with TRBJ1-1; D is unclear. Germline assignment: CDR1 SNHLY and CDR2 FYNNEI. The CDR3 is 13 residues long. Trimming pared 10 bases from V and 2 bases from J, leaving 14 bases between. For the CDR3, the DNA is TGTGCCACTCCTGTGGGAGTTAACACTGAAGCTTTCTTT. Amino acids: CATPVGVNTEAFF.

The rearrangement links TRBV6-6 to TRBJ1-1; D is unresolved. Germline CDR1 reads MNHNY; CDR2 reads SVGAGI (reference sequence). This CDR3 is built from 14 residues. The germline V and J ends were trimmed by 1 base and 2 bases, with 8 bases remaining between them. The CDR3 reads CASSYYEGNTEAFF. Here the CDR3 DNA reads TGTGCCAGCAGTTACTATGAGGGTAACACTGAAGCTTTCTTT.

This clone came up a few times. The rearrangement links TRBV25-1 to TRBJ1-1; no firm D call. CDR1 MGHDK and CDR2 SYGVNS come from the germline V gene. The length of the CDR3 is 13 residues. Trimming pared 7 bases from V and 4 bases from J, leaving 13 bases between. The CDR3 sequence is CASKTGGSTEAFF. In DNA form, the CDR3 reads TGTGCCAGCAAGACGGGAGGGAGCACTGAAGCTTTCTTT. The whole variable domain, remainder taken from reference TRBV25-1 and TRBJ1-1, is EADIYQTPRYLVIGTGKKITLECSQTMGHDKMYWYQQDPGMELHLIHYSYGVNSTEKGDLSSESTVSRIRTEHFPLTLESARPSHTSQYLCASKTGGSTEAFFGQGTRLTVV.

This chain links TRBV9 with TRBJ1-1; tentatively, D is TRBD1 (6 bases). V shed 5 bases and J shed 1 base, with 15 bases lying between them. The germline V gene has CDR1 SGDLS and CDR2 YYNGEE. This CDR3 region has 15 residues. The CDR3: CASSRLGTQNTEAFF. The DNA of the CDR3 is TGTGCCAGCAGTCGACTTGGGACACAGAACACTGAAGCTTTCTTT. The full variable domain, in which reference TRBV9 and TRBJ1-1 provide the parts outside the CDR3, is DSGVTQTPKHLITATGQRVTLRCSPRSGDLSVYWYQQSLDQGLQFLIQYYNGEERAKGNILERFSAQQFPDLHSELNLSSLELGDSALYFCASSRLGTQNTEAFFGQGTRLTVV.

The chain is built from TRBV5-1 and TRBJ1-3; possible D gene TRBD1, 6 bases. The CDR3 totals 14 residues. V was shortened by 3 bases and J by 0 bases, with 7 bases between the two germline ends. Germline loops: CDR1 SGHRS, CDR2 YFSETQ. The CDR3 DNA reads as TGCGCCAGCAGCTCGGACAGCTCTGGAAACACCATATATTTT. The encoded protein is CASSSDSSGNTIYF. The variable domain in full, with the rest retrieved from reference TRBV5-1 and TRBJ1-3, is KAGVTQTPRYLIKTRGQQVTLSCSPISGHRSVSWYQQTPGQGLQFLFEYFSETQRNKGNFPGRFSGRQFSNSRSEMNVSTLELGDSALYLCASSSDSSGNTIYFGEGSWLTVV.

The chain is built from TRBV7-2 and TRBJ2-5; D is unclear. Germline loops: CDR1 SGHTA, CDR2 FQGNSA. The CDR3 has 15 residues. V was clipped by 4 bases and J by 4 bases, with 16 bases between them. In DNA, the CDR3 is TGTGCCAGCAGCTCCCCCCCCCTCGGCGGAGAGACCCAGTACTTC. It translates to CASSSPPLGGETQYF.

This clone was recorded once. This chain joins TRBV6-1 and TRBJ1-1, with a weak D call TRBD1 (6 bases). This CDR3 has 16 residues. V was trimmed by 3 bases and J by 10 bases, leaving 24 bases between them. Looked up from germline, CDR1 is MNHNS and CDR2 is SASEGT. The CDR3 sequence is CASSERGMGTGLGAFF. For the CDR3, the DNA is TGTGCCAGCAGTGAGAGGGGGATGGGAACCGGACTGGGAGCTTTCTTT.

The chain carries TRBV5-4 and TRBJ2-7; D is perhaps TRBD2 (7 bases). V was pared by 0 bases and J by 5 bases, with 15 bases between. This CDR3 has 15 residues. Germline V gene lookup returns CDR1 SGHNT and CDR2 YYREEE (reference sequence). CDR3 coding DNA: TGTGCCAGCAGCTTGGTACAGGGCCGGGAGGACGAGCAGTACTTC. Translated: CASSLVQGREDEQYF. The whole variable domain, remainder taken from reference TRBV5-4 and TRBJ2-7, is ETGVTQSPTHLIKTRGQQVTLRCSSQSGHNTVSWYQQALGQGPQFIFQYYREEENGRGNFPPRFSGLQFPNYSSELNVNALELDDSALYLCASSLVQGREDEQYFGPGTRLTVT.

V and J are TRBV6-5 and TRBJ1-2; D might be TRBD1 (6 bases). Germline V gene sequence: CDR1 MNHEY, CDR2 SVGAGI. The CDR3 totals 14 residues. The germline V and J ends were trimmed by 6 bases and 2 bases, with 13 bases remaining between them. The CDR3 region has the DNA TGTGCCAGCAGCCGCCGGGGGGCAAACTATGGCTACACCTTC. This translates into CASSRRGANYGYTF.

The V call is TRBV7-2, the J call TRBJ2-1; a weak D match, TRBD1 (5 bases). CDR1 SGHTA and CDR2 FQGNSA come from the germline V gene. The CDR3 covers 13 residues. V lost 4 bases and J lost 4, with 8 bases in between. The CDR3 loop reads CASSSTVYNEQFF. The CDR3 DNA reads as TGTGCCAGCAGCTCGACAGTTTACAATGAGCAGTTCTTC.

The sample holds one count of this clone. V is TRBV5-4 and J is TRBJ1-2; the D is unclear. From germline, CDR1 is SGHNT and CDR2 YYREEE (reference sequence). Deletions cut 0 bases from V and 3 bases from J, with 3 bases between. The length of the CDR3 is 12 residues. The CDR3, as DNA: TGTGCCAGCAGCTTGGGAGACTATGGCTACACCTTC. Protein: CASSLGDYGYTF.

This clone was observed a handful of times. This chain joins TRBV5-1 and TRBJ1-1; the match to TRBD1 covers 7 bases. Germline V CDR1 and CDR2: SGHRS, YFSETQ. The trim removed 5 bases at V and 7 bases at J, leaving 11 bases unmatched. The CDR3 sequence is 14 residues long. CDR3: CASSLDRVGGEAFF. The CDR3 coding sequence is TGCGCCAGCAGTTTAGACAGGGTGGGGGGTGAAGCTTTCTTT. The whole variable domain, remainder taken from reference TRBV5-1 and TRBJ1-1, is KAGVTQTPRYLIKTRGQQVTLSCSPISGHRSVSWYQQTPGQGLQFLFEYFSETQRNKGNFPGRFSGRQFSNSRSEMNVSTLELGDSALYLCASSLDRVGGEAFFGQGTRLTVV.

The chain has TRBV18 and TRBJ1-5; D call uncertain. The V gene's germline CDR1 is KGHSH and CDR2 LQKENI. The CDR3 runs 13 residues. V lost 2 bases, J lost 4 bases, and 6 bases lay in between. This CDR3 is CASSPRRNQPQHF. CDR3 coding DNA: TGTGCCAGCTCACCAAGGAGAAATCAGCCCCAGCATTTT.

V is TRBV19 and J is TRBJ1-4, with 8 bases matching TRBD1. Germline V gene sequence: CDR1 LNHDA, CDR2 SQIVND (reference sequence). Trimming took 7 bases from V and 5 from J; bases not matched to a gene: 9. CDR3 length equals 15 residues. The CDR3 is CASTTRQGSNEKLFF. The CDR3, as DNA: TGTGCCAGTACCACTAGACAGGGGTCCAATGAAAAACTGTTTTTT.

This clone was picked up a small number of times. V and J are TRBV7-9 and TRBJ1-1; D is undetermined. Between the trimmed V and J ends, which lost 0 bases and 3 bases, there was a span of 8 bases. This CDR3 comprises 14 residues. Per the germline V gene, CDR1 is SEHNR and CDR2 is FQNEAQ (reference sequence). For the CDR3, the DNA is TGTGCCAGCAGCTTAGCCCAGTCAGACACTGAAGCTTTCTTT. It yields the protein CASSLAQSDTEAFF.

CDR3 amino acids: CASSGLGDLREKLFF. In DNA form, the CDR3 reads TGCGCCAGCAGCGGTTTAGGGGATCTCCGAGAAAAACTGTTTTTT. The gene calls are TRBV5-1 and TRBJ1-4, with D perhaps matching TRBD1 (5 bases). This CDR3 spans 15 amino acids. Germline V lookup: CDR1 SGHRS, CDR2 YFSETQ. V was clipped by 4 bases and J by 8 bases, with 18 bases between them.

This chain joins TRBV11-2 and TRBJ2-5, with 11 bases aligning to TRBD1. Germline V gene data show CDR1 as SGHAT and CDR2 as FQNNGV. The CDR3 covers 19 residues. The ends lost 5 bases at V and 7 bases at J; junction bases unmatched: 21. CDR3 DNA sequence: TGTGCCAGCAGCCCGCTCAAAGGGGGTACGGGACAGGGGGTTCGGACCCAGTACTTC. It yields the protein CASSPLKGGTGQGVRTQYF.